This T cell receptor (beta chain) was captured by sequencing in a study of CD8+ T cells in alopecia areata. The table lists this clone with a few counts. CDR1 and CDR2 from the germline V gene are SGHTA and FQGNSA. Trimming left V 5 bases short and J 2 bases short, with 16 bases between. This CDR3 spans 16 amino acids. The sequencing template was cDNA reverse transcribed from extracted RNA. Using immunoSEQ multiplex PCR, the repertoire was profiled, and TCRdb retains in-frame clones only, with some absent. The sample has 270,000 or so clones; about three fifths are singletons. Specified treatment: oral pan-JAK inhibitor, 5-10 mg twice daily. Individuals with alopecia areata gave both lesional scalp punch biopsies and peripheral blood for collection.

This clonotype was sampled from a human donor with alopecia areata. The sample in question was CD4+ T cells sorted from blood, obtained at week 24, from a patient treated with tofacitinib. The chain links TRBV7-2 to TRBJ2-1; D is ambiguous. The CDR3 reads CASSVWDSRAYNEQFF. In DNA, the CDR3 is TGTGCCAGCAGCGTCTGGGATTCCAGAGCCTACAATGAGCAGTTCTTC.